The 31 T cell receptor beta chains below all came from one sample that was sequenced in a study of T cells in women clearing cervical HPV infection. TCRdb keeps only in-frame clones here, not all; method: immunoSEQ multiplex PCR. The sample has tens of thousands of clones. Sample: blood buffy coat. Source of these receptors: a woman between 18 and 75 years old with a cervical HPV16 infection that either progressed to CIN3+ or cleared (not recorded which).

In the case of this clone: The read terminates 3 residues ahead of where the CDR3 ends, so the germline J gene completes it. This chain joins TRBV7-3 and TRBJ1-4, with D possibly TRBD1 on 5 matching bases. CDR1 is SGHTA and CDR2 is FQGTGA in the germline V gene. The length of the CDR3 is 14 residues. This CDR3 reads CASSLQGSDSPLFF. CDR3 DNA (partial): TGTGCCAGCAGCTTACAGGGTTCGGATTCACCA. Variable domain in full (rest from reference TRBV7-3 and TRBJ1-4): GAGVSQTPSNKVTEKGKYVELRCDPISGHTALYWYRQSLGQGPEFLIYFQGTGAADDSGLPNDRFFAVRPEGSVSTLKIQRTERGDSAVYLCASSLQGSDSPLFFGSGTQLSVL.

As for this clone: The CDR3 extends 3 residues past the end of the read, so its final part is completed from the germline J gene. The J gene is TRBJ2-2, the V gene TRBV18; tentatively, D is TRBD1 (6 bases). The CDR3 length is 13 residues. Germline loops: CDR1 KGHSH, CDR2 LQKENI. The covered CDR3 bases are TGTGCCAGCTCACCCAGGGGTGGCGAAAAG. Protein sequence: CASSPRGGEK. The CDR3 in full is CASSPRGGEKLFF. Combining the CDR3 with reference TRBV18 and TRBJ2-2 gives the whole variable domain NAGVMQNPRHLVRRRGQEARLRCSPMKGHSHVYWYRQLPEEGLKFMVYLQKENIIDESGMPKERFSAEFPKEGPSILRIQQVVRGDSAAYFCASSPRGGEKLFFGEGSRLTVL.

Concerning this clone: One end of the junction does not line up with germline, which may come from a read error. Read coverage stops 3 residues before the CDR3 terminus; the germline J gene supplies the remainder. The chain recombines TRBV4-2 with TRBJ2-1, with 14 bases matching TRBD2. The CDR3 contains 17 residues. Germline-derived CDR1 and CDR2 are LGHNA and YNFKEQ. The CDR3 sequence: CASSSGLAGAKHNEQFF. The sequenced part of the CDR3 DNA is TGCGCCAGCAGCTCGGGACTAGCGGGAGCAAAACACAATGAG.

Concerning this clone itself: From the germline J gene comes the end of the CDR3, since the read stops 3 residues before it. The chain joins TRBV6-2 or TRBV6-3 to TRBJ1-5; D possibly corresponds to TRBD1 (6 bases). The germline gives CDR1 MNHEY, CDR2 SVGEGT. The V end was cut by 6 bases, the J end by 8 bases, with 14 bases between. This CDR3 contains 13 residues. CDR3 sequence: CASRGGYFEPQHF. The CDR3 DNA, read in part, is TGTGCCAGCAGAGGGGGATACTTTGAGCCC.

As to this clone: The read terminates 3 residues ahead of where the CDR3 ends, so the germline J gene completes it. V and J are TRBV6-2 or TRBV6-3 and TRBJ1-2, with 8 nucleotides matching TRBD1. The CDR3 spans 13 residues. CDR1 is MNHEY and CDR2 is SVGEGT in the germline V gene. The CDR3 bases that were read are TGTGCCAGCAGCGAGGACAGGGTTCGGGGC. Translating gives CASSEDRVRG. Given in full, the CDR3 is CASSEDRVRGYTF.

On this clone: From the germline J gene comes the end of the CDR3, since the read stops 3 residues before it. The gene calls are TRBV18 and TRBJ1-6, with D maybe TRBD1 (5 bases). V lost 6 bases and J lost 7, with 13 bases in between. The CDR3 has 14 residues. Looked up from germline, CDR1 is KGHSH and CDR2 is LQKENI. This CDR3 is CASSPEGANSPLHF. CDR3 DNA (partial): TGTGCCAGCTCCCCCGAAGGGGCCAATTCACCC.

A remark on this clone: The read ends 3 residues before the CDR3 terminus; that terminus is restored from the germline J gene. V usage is TRBV6-1 and J usage is TRBJ1-2; D possibly corresponds to TRBD1 (5 bases). Germline CDR1 and CDR2: MNHNS and SASEGT. CDR3 length: 16 amino acids. The sequenced part of the CDR3 DNA is TGTGCCAGCAGTGAATCCCCGGGAGGGGAAGGTTACGAC. As protein: CASSESPGGEGYD. The entire CDR3 reads CASSESPGGEGYDYTF.

As for this clone: The CDR3 goes on 3 residues after the read ends, and that part is filled in from the germline J gene. The V gene is TRBV6-2 or TRBV6-3, the J gene TRBJ2-7; TRBD2 agrees at 8 bases. The V segment lost 7 bases and the J segment 1 base; nucleotides outside the gene matches: 3. There are 13 residues in the CDR3. Germline values: CDR1 MNHEY, CDR2 SVGEGT. CDR3 loop: CASTLAGSYEQYF. The part of the CDR3 DNA that was read is TGTGCCAGCACGTTAGCGGGGTCCTACGAG.

On this clone: The CDR3 goes on 3 residues after the read ends, and that part is filled in from the germline J gene. V is TRBV2 and J is TRBJ1-5; a possible D gene is TRBD1 (6 bases). Germline-derived CDR1 and CDR2 are SNHLY and FYNNEI. The CDR3 is 14 residues long. V lost 6 bases, J lost 8 bases, and 17 bases lay in between. The CDR3 bases that were read are TGTGCCAGCAGAGACTCAGGGGAAGGAGAGCCC. Its protein is CASRDSGEGEP. The CDR3, in full, reads CASRDSGEGEPQHF.

Turning to this clone: The observed sequence ends 3 residues before the CDR3 terminus, with the missing tail filled in from the germline J gene. The chain employs TRBV14 and TRBJ1-4; 7 bases fit TRBD1. After removal of 0 bases from V and 5 bases from J, the junction contained 3 bases not matched to a gene. Germline-derived CDR1 and CDR2 are SGHDN and FVKESK. This CDR3 region has 15 residues. CDR3 DNA, as far as it was read: TGTGCCAGCAGCCAAGACGGCAGGGGGAATGAAAAA. Translating gives CASSQDGRGNEK. The entire CDR3 protein is CASSQDGRGNEKLFF.

Comments on this clone: The read falls 3 residues short of the CDR3 end, and the missing part is taken from the germline J gene. This chain connects TRBV20-1 to TRBJ2-1, with 11 bases that match TRBD2. Germline V lookup: CDR1 DFQATT, CDR2 SNEGSKA (reference sequence). The CDR3 covers 15 residues. The trim removed 5 bases at V and 0 bases at J, leaving 3 bases unmatched. The CDR3 bases that were read are TGCAGTGCTTATAGCGGGGGGGCCTCCTACAATGAG. Amino acid sequence: CSAYSGGASYNE. In full, the CDR3 is CSAYSGGASYNEQFF.

On this clone: The CDR3 is cut off 3 residues early in the read; its end comes from the germline J gene. The chain links TRBV5-1 to TRBJ2-7, with D possibly being TRBD1 (5 bases). Germline CDR1 and CDR2: SGHRS and YFSETQ. CDR3 length: 14 amino acids. The germline V and J ends were trimmed by 9 bases and 3 bases, with 19 bases remaining between them. The part of the CDR3 DNA that was read is TGCGCCACCAAGACAGTCCTAGGAAACTACGAG. Its protein is CATKTVLGNYE. The whole CDR3 reads CATKTVLGNYEQYF.

Concerning this clone itself: Coverage ceases 3 residues before the CDR3 finishes, and the germline J gene fills in the end. V and J are TRBV19 and TRBJ2-1; possibly TRBD2 for D (5 bases). Germline lookup yields CDR1 LNHDA and CDR2 SQIVND (reference sequence). Trimming took 4 bases from V and 7 from J, leaving 23 bases between them. The CDR3 totals 17 residues. The CDR3 is CASSTFLKTTPENEQFF. CDR3 bases read: TGTGCCAGTAGTACCTTTCTTAAGACTACCCCGGAGAATGAG.

As for this clone: Coverage ceases 3 residues before the CDR3 finishes, and the germline J gene fills in the end. The chain carries TRBV19 and TRBJ2-4, with a weak D call TRBD1 (6 bases). Trimming pared 5 bases from V and 8 bases from J, leaving 16 bases between. The CDR3 is made up of 14 amino acids. Germline CDR1 reads LNHDA; CDR2 reads SQIVND (reference sequence). The chain's CDR3 is CASSAQGLRDIQYF. The CDR3 bases that were read are TGTGCCAGTAGTGCCCAGGGGCTAAGGGACATT.

In the case of this clone: Read sequence stops 3 residues before the CDR3 end, and the germline J gene provides the missing end. The chain uses TRBV7-3 and TRBJ2-3; D unresolved. The CDR3 spans 15 residues. Germline CDR1 is SGHTA and CDR2 is FQGTGA. CDR3 residues: CASSLIAGEQETQYF. The sequenced CDR3 bases are TGTGCCAGCAGCTTAATAGCTGGAGAACAAGAGACG.

Comments on this clone: The read finishes 3 residues shy of the CDR3 end, and the germline J gene is used to complete it. V is TRBV18 and J is TRBJ2-3; 12 bases line up with TRBD2. The CDR3 is 15 amino acids. Germline CDR1 and CDR2: KGHSH and LQKENI. The V gene end was trimmed by 4 bases and the J gene end by 5 bases; junction bases not matched to a gene: 4. The CDR3 sequence: CASSLTSGGGDTQYF. The CDR3 bases that were read are TGTGCCAGCTCACTGACTAGCGGGGGTGGAGATACG.

Partial CDR3 DNA: TGCAGTGCTTACCCTAGCGGGAGCCCCGGGAATGAG. Its protein product is CSAYPSGSPGNE. Given in full, the CDR3 is CSAYPSGSPGNEQFF. The rearrangement uses TRBV20-1 and TRBJ2-1, with TRBD2 identical over 10 bases. The read ends 3 residues early relative to the CDR3; the germline J gene fills the gap. V lost 5 bases, J lost 7 bases, and 11 bases stayed unmatched. CDR1 is DFQATT and CDR2 is SNEGSKA in the germline V gene (reference sequence). This CDR3 is built from 15 residues.

A note on this clone: The read gets to within 3 residues of the CDR3 end, and the germline J gene fills in the rest. The J gene is TRBJ1-1, the V gene TRBV7-9, with D possibly TRBD1 on 6 matching bases. The germline CDR1 and CDR2 sequences are SEHNR and FQNEAQ (reference sequence). Trimming shortened V by 5 bases and J by 3 bases, and 13 bases separated the two germline ends. The CDR3 length is 14 residues. The covered CDR3 bases are TGTGCCAGCAGCCCTGGACAGCCTTACACTGAA. Encoded protein: CASSPGQPYTE. The full CDR3 is CASSPGQPYTEAFF.

As to this clone: Read coverage stops 3 residues before the CDR3 terminus; the germline J gene supplies the remainder. The V and J genes are TRBV10-3 and TRBJ2-3; tentative D call: TRBD1 (6 bases). The length of the CDR3 is 17 residues. V was trimmed by 2 bases and J by 2 bases, leaving 17 bases between them. Looked up from germline, CDR1 is ENHRY and CDR2 is SYGVKD. Incomplete CDR3 DNA: TGTGCCATCAGTGAGCCCGGACAGAACTATCCCACAGATACG. It translates to CAISEPGQNYPTDT. In full, the CDR3 is CAISEPGQNYPTDTQYF.

Comment on this clone: With the read ending 3 residues before the CDR3 end, the germline J gene is used to fill in that end. V is TRBV10-3 and J is TRBJ2-2; TRBD2 aligns across 11 bases. This CDR3 contains 16 residues. Germline-derived CDR1 and CDR2 are ENHRY and SYGVKD. V gave up 6 bases and J gave up 3 bases; unmatched junction bases: 6. Incomplete CDR3 DNA: TGTGCCATCAGCCCAGTACTAGCGGGAGACACCGGGGAG. As protein: CAISPVLAGDTGE. The whole CDR3 region reads CAISPVLAGDTGELFF.

CDR3 bases read: TGCGCCAGCAGGGGATTAGCGGGAGAGACC. Protein sequence: CASRGLAGET. The whole CDR3 sequence is CASRGLAGETQYF. The chain combines TRBV4-1 with TRBJ2-5, with 7 bases lining up with TRBD2. The read stops 3 residues short of the end of the CDR3; the missing end is completed from the germline J gene. J gave up 4 bases and V 6 bases, and 5 bases lay outside the gene matches. CDR1 and CDR2 from the germline V gene are MGHRA and YSYEKL. This CDR3 contains 13 residues.

Comments on this clone: The CDR3 is cut off 3 residues early in the read; its end comes from the germline J gene. V and J are TRBV7-3 and TRBJ2-2, with 10 nucleotides matching TRBD2. The CDR3 spans 13 residues. Germline CDR1 and CDR2: SGHTA and FQGTGA. Losses at the gene ends were 11 bases for V and 10 bases for J; bases not matched to a gene: 10. The sequenced CDR3 bases are TGTGCCTCTCTAGCGGGAGTCGCCGAGGAG. This translates into CASLAGVAEE. The entire CDR3 is CASLAGVAEELFF.

As to this clone: The read comes to an end 3 residues before the CDR3 does, leaving the germline J gene to fill in the end. The V gene is TRBV19, the J gene TRBJ1-1, with 7 positions matching TRBD1. Germline CDR1 LNHDA, CDR2 SQIVND (reference sequence). This CDR3 is built from 12 residues. The sequenced part of the CDR3 DNA is TGTGCCATGAAGACAGGGATCGGGGAA. It translates to CAMKTGIGE. The whole CDR3 protein reads CAMKTGIGEAFF.

Comment on this clone: The CDR3 end falls 3 residues outside the read, so it is completed with the germline J gene. The chain uses TRBV5-6 and TRBJ2-2; D remains ambiguous. Trimming pared 8 bases from V and 1 base from J, leaving 12 bases between. CDR1 and CDR2 from the germline V gene are SGHDT and YYEEEE. This CDR3 comprises 14 residues. CDR3 in amino acids: CASTLGLNTGELFF. Partial CDR3 DNA: TGTGCCAGTACCCTTGGGCTGAACACCGGGGAG.

Points on this clone: The CDR3 end lies 3 residues beyond the end of the read and is filled in from the germline J gene. This chain links TRBV20-1 with TRBJ1-6; 8 bases match TRBD1. Germline CDR1 DFQATT, CDR2 SNEGSKA (reference sequence). V was pared by 3 bases and J by 9 bases, with 4 bases of the junction left unmatched. The CDR3 contains 13 residues. The part of the CDR3 DNA that was read is TGCAGTGCTAGGACAGGGGCCCGTTCACCC. Translating it yields CSARTGARSP. The entire CDR3 sequence reads CSARTGARSPLHF.

With regard to this clone: From the germline J gene comes the end of the CDR3, since the read stops 3 residues before it. The chain has TRBV7-9 and TRBJ2-7; D is unresolved. V lost 3 bases and J lost 6, with 6 bases in between. Germline values: CDR1 SEHNR, CDR2 FQNEAQ (reference sequence). This CDR3 spans 11 amino acids. The DNA read from the CDR3 is TGTGCCAGCAGCTTCCAAGGCGAG. Residues: CASSFQGE. The whole CDR3 reads CASSFQGEQYF.

Turning to this clone: The DNA ends 3 residues before the CDR3 does, and the rest of the CDR3 is filled in from the germline J gene. The chain employs TRBV6-2 or TRBV6-3 and TRBJ2-2; no reliable D call. The CDR3 covers 12 residues. V was trimmed by 4 bases and J by 5 bases, leaving 5 bases between them. Per the germline V gene, CDR1 is MNHEY and CDR2 is SVGEGT. The CDR3 spells CASSSMTGELFF. The DNA read from the CDR3 is TGTGCCAGCAGTTCCATGACCGGGGAG.

Notes on this clone: The sequence runs out 3 residues before the end of the CDR3; the remainder is reconstructed from the germline J gene. The J gene is TRBJ2-7, the V gene TRBV5-1; 11 bases are shared with TRBD1. The CDR3 is made up of 15 amino acids. V lost 6 bases, J lost 2 bases, and 7 bases stayed unmatched. CDR1 and CDR2 (germline): SGHRS, YFSETQ. The CDR3 sequence: CASTQPGQGAYEQYF. CDR3 bases read: TGCGCCAGCACCCAACCGGGACAGGGGGCCTACGAG.

A note on this clone: The CDR3 end falls 3 residues outside the read, so it is completed with the germline J gene. The chain joins TRBV10-3 to TRBJ1-1; possibly TRBD1 for D (5 bases). Germline CDR1 is ENHRY and CDR2 is SYGVKD. The CDR3 is 13 amino acids. CDR3 DNA (partial): TGTGCCATCAGTGATGAGGGGTGGCAGCAA. This gives the protein CAISDEGWQQ. The entire CDR3 sequence reads CAISDEGWQQAFF.

With regard to this clone: The read comes to an end 3 residues before the CDR3 does, leaving the germline J gene to fill in the end. The rearrangement uses TRBV19 and TRBJ2-7; weak D call: TRBD2 (5 bases). V was shortened by 10 bases and J by 0 bases, with 16 bases between the two germline ends. This CDR3 spans 14 amino acids. The germline V gene encodes CDR1 LNHDA and CDR2 SQIVND (reference sequence). Partial CDR3 DNA: TGTGCCACGAGAATAGGCAGCGGCTCCTACGAG. Residues: CATRIGSGSYE. The complete CDR3 sequence is CATRIGSGSYEQYF.

The CDR3 protein is CASSHRGAIETQYF. CDR3 DNA (partial): TGTGCCAGCTCACATCGGGGGGCGATTGAGACC. The chain has TRBV18 and TRBJ2-5, with D possibly TRBD2 on 7 matching bases. The read ends 3 residues before the CDR3 terminus; that terminus is restored from the germline J gene. CDR1 and CDR2 from the germline V gene are KGHSH and LQKENI. V was cut by 4 bases and J by 5 bases, with 14 bases left in between. The CDR3 contains 14 residues.